The 25 T cell receptor beta chains presented below share a single source sample, sequenced in a study of cytomegalovirus exposure and HLA in healthy donors. Here immunoSEQ multiplex PCR was the method, and the copy in TCRdb shows in-frame clones only, minus some. Of about 240,000 clones in the sample, roughly 89% are singletons; the top ten hold about 2.8%. Material: PBMCs. The receptors shown here come from a man between 18 and 35 years old in good health and CMV-seronegative.

J is TRBJ2-7 and V is TRBV11-2, with a tentative D call TRBD1 (5 bases). V gave up 2 bases and J gave up 5 bases, with 16 bases separating them. The CDR3 covers 15 residues. Germline V CDR1 and CDR2: SGHAT, FQNNGV. CDR3 coding DNA: TGTGCCAGCAGCTTAATGCCAGGGCGTTGGGACGAGCAGTACTTC. Protein product: CASSLMPGRWDEQYF. Full variable domain (missing parts from reference TRBV11-2 and TRBJ2-7): EAGVAQSPRYKIIEKRQSVAFWCNPISGHATLYWYQQILGQGPKLLIQFQNNGVVDDSQLPKDRFSAERLKGVDSTLKIQPAKLEDSAVYLCASSLMPGRWDEQYFGPGTRLTVT.

The rearrangement links TRBV6-6 to TRBJ2-7, with TRBD1 matching over 7 bases. CDR1 and CDR2 (germline): MNHNY, SVGAGI (reference sequence). The CDR3 sequence is 12 residues long. J was trimmed by 5 bases and V by 6 bases; bases with no gene match: 4. The CDR3 DNA follows: TGTGCCAGCAGAGATGACAGGGACGAGCAGTACTTC. It codes for CASRDDRDEQYF.

This CDR3 reads CASSLAGRGGGTEAFF. In nucleotides, the CDR3 is TGTGCCAGCAGCTTAGCGGGGAGGGGAGGAGGGACTGAAGCTTTCTTT. This chain connects TRBV7-9 to TRBJ1-1, with a possible D match to TRBD1 (5 bases). The length of the CDR3 is 16 residues. V lost 0 bases to trimming and J lost 5 bases, with 16 bases between them. From germline, CDR1 is SEHNR and CDR2 FQNEAQ (reference sequence). Full variable domain (rest looked up from reference TRBV7-9 and TRBJ1-1): DTGVSQNPRHKITKRGQNVTFRCDPISEHNRLYWYRQTLGQGPEFLTYFQNEAQLEKSRLLSDRFSAERPKGSFSTLEIQRTEQGDSAMYLCASSLAGRGGGTEAFFGQGTRLTVV.

The chain has TRBV25-1 and TRBJ2-2; D is unresolved. V was pared by 5 bases and J by 6 bases, with 13 bases between. The germline V gene has CDR1 MGHDK and CDR2 SYGVNS. The CDR3 covers 14 residues. CDR3 coding DNA: TGTGCCAGCAGTAGTCTAGTGGCGTCCGGGGAGCTGTTTTTT. Protein: CASSSLVASGELFF.

This chain links TRBV27 with TRBJ2-7, with TRBD2 matching 11 bases. With 4 bases clipped from V and 5 bases from J, the junction kept 7 bases outside the gene matches. CDR3 size: 15 residues. CDR1 and CDR2 (germline): MNHEY, SMNVEV (reference sequence). This chain's CDR3 is CASSSRGTSGNEQYF. The CDR3 DNA is TGTGCCAGCAGTTCCAGAGGGACTAGCGGAAACGAGCAGTACTTC.

This chain connects TRBV7-2 to TRBJ2-5, with TRBD2 matching 11 bases. The CDR3 has 16 residues. Germline V lookup: CDR1 SGHTA, CDR2 FQGNSA. The J segment lost 4 bases and the V segment lost 2 bases, leaving 6 bases of the junction unmatched. Written as DNA, the CDR3 is TGTGCCAGCAGCTTAAATAGCGGGGGGGCCCTAGAGACCCAGTACTTC. Protein product: CASSLNSGGALETQYF.

The chain recombines TRBV19 with TRBJ1-5; D might be TRBD1 (5 bases). The germline CDR1 and CDR2 sequences are LNHDA and SQIVND (reference sequence). The V and J ends lost 7 bases and 2 bases respectively, with 27 bases between them. The CDR3 runs 19 residues. The CDR3 protein is CASTGYRVGGGRGNQPQHF. The CDR3 DNA follows: TGTGCCAGTACCGGATATCGGGTCGGCGGGGGAAGGGGCAATCAGCCCCAGCATTTT.

The V gene is TRBV5-1, the J gene TRBJ2-1; TRBD2 is a possible D gene (6 bases). The CDR3 covers 16 residues. The V and J ends lost 1 base and 4 bases respectively, with 15 bases between them. Germline values: CDR1 SGHRS, CDR2 YFSETQ. The CDR3 spells CASSLSPSGGYNEQFF. The CDR3 region has the DNA TGCGCCAGCAGCTTGTCCCCTAGTGGAGGGTACAATGAGCAGTTCTTC.

This clone was observed a few times. The chain combines TRBV7-2 with TRBJ2-7, with D uncertain. Germline V gene sequence: CDR1 SGHTA, CDR2 FQGNSA. Trimming took 1 base from V and 6 from J, leaving 4 bases between them. There are 11 residues in the CDR3. The CDR3 DNA follows: TGTGCCAGCAGCTTAGTCTCCGAGCAGTACTTC. It translates to CASSLVSEQYF.

Remarks on this clone: This sample also contains other DNA sequences that code for the same CDR3. The chain joins TRBV7-2 to TRBJ2-1; TRBD2 aligns across 8 bases. The germline V gene encodes CDR1 SGHTA and CDR2 FQGNSA. The CDR3 runs to 15 residues. Trimming removed 3 bases from V and 4 bases from J; junction bases left unmatched: 5. The CDR3 sequence is CASSFTSGSYNEQFF. In nucleotides, the CDR3 is TGTGCCAGCAGCTTTACTAGCGGCTCTTACAATGAGCAGTTCTTC.

The chain combines TRBV25-1 with TRBJ2-1; 7 bases align to TRBD2. Germline CDR1 and CDR2: MGHDK and SYGVNS. The CDR3 consists of 12 residues. Trimming cost V 8 bases and J 7 bases; bases outside gene matches: 5. The CDR3, as DNA: TGTGCCAGCGGGGAGGGTAGGAATGAGCAGTTCTTC. Translation: CASGEGRNEQFF.

This rearrangement joins TRBV4-3 to TRBJ2-1; TRBD2 is a possible D gene (6 bases). The V gene lost 0 bases and the J gene lost 9 bases, with 9 bases spanning the gap. The CDR3 extends over 13 amino acids. Germline lookup yields CDR1 LGHNA and CDR2 YSLEER. CDR3 nucleotides: TGCGCCAGCAGCCAAGATACGCGGGGTGAGCAGTTCTTC. It yields the protein CASSQDTRGEQFF.

This chain links TRBV2 with TRBJ2-3, with D hard to call. V was cut by 7 bases and J by 3 bases, with 8 bases left in between. This CDR3 has 12 amino acids. Germline V gene lookup returns CDR1 SNHLY and CDR2 FYNNEI. The CDR3 protein is CASTPRTDTQYF. CDR3 coding DNA: TGTGCCAGCACCCCTCGGACAGATACGCAGTATTTT. Looking up the rest from reference TRBV2 and TRBJ2-3 gives the full variable domain: EPEVTQTPSHQVTQMGQEVILRCVPISNHLYFYWYRQILGQKVEFLVSFYNNEISEKSEIFDDQFSVERPDGSNFTLKIRSTKLEDSAMYFCASTPRTDTQYFGPGTRLTVL.

V gene TRBV30 combines with J gene TRBJ2-7, with TRBD2 as a possible D gene (6 bases). The V end lost 2 bases, the J end lost 2 bases, and 22 bases lay between the germline ends. The CDR3 consists of 17 residues. Germline V lookup: CDR1 GTSNPN, CDR2 SVGIG (reference sequence). In DNA form, the CDR3 reads TGTGCCTGGAGTTCCCCCCCCCGGCTAGCGCTCACCTACGAGCAGTACTTC. Protein sequence: CAWSSPPRLALTYEQYF. The full variable domain, rest sourced from reference TRBV30 and TRBJ2-7, is SQTIHQWPATLVQPVGSPLSLECTVEGTSNPNLYWYRQAAGRGLQLLFYSVGIGQISSEVPQNLSASRPQDRQFILSSKKLLLSDSGFYLCAWSSPPRLALTYEQYFGPGTRLTVT.

This clone was detected only a few times. The chain links TRBV5-4 to TRBJ2-7; 9 positions match TRBD2. Germline CDR1 reads SGHNT; CDR2 reads YYREEE (reference sequence). The CDR3 totals 14 residues. Trimming cost V 4 bases and J 4 bases; bases outside gene matches: 6. The CDR3 nucleotides are TGTGCCAGCAGCGCGGGAGGGCTCCAGTACGAGCAGTACTTC. Protein sequence: CASSAGGLQYEQYF.

The V and J genes are TRBV27 and TRBJ1-4; TRBD1 is a possible D gene (5 bases). CDR1 is MNHEY and CDR2 is SMNVEV in the germline V gene (reference sequence). The CDR3 totals 15 residues. The V end lost 0 bases, the J end lost 10 bases, and 15 bases lay between the germline ends. This CDR3 reads CASSLSPGTEGKLFF. The CDR3 DNA reads as TGTGCCAGCAGTTTATCCCCCGGGACGGAGGGAAAACTGTTTTTT.

The rearrangement links TRBV28 to TRBJ2-1; 9 nucleotides match TRBD2. Germline V lookup: CDR1 MDHEN, CDR2 SYDVKM. The V segment lost 5 bases and the J segment 2 bases; nucleotides outside the gene matches: 7. The CDR3 sequence is 16 residues long. As DNA, the CDR3 is TGTGCCAGCAGTCCATTAGCGGGGGACCCCTACAATGAGCAGTTCTTC. Protein: CASSPLAGDPYNEQFF.

The chain is built from TRBV7-2 and TRBJ2-5, with 10 positions matching TRBD2. Germline CDR1 reads SGHTA; CDR2 reads FQGNSA. The CDR3 loop spans 17 amino acids. Losses at the gene ends were 0 bases for V and 1 base for J; bases not matched to a gene: 5. CDR3 coding DNA: TGTGCCAGCAGCTTAGCCAGCGGGAGGGGGGGCCAAGAGACCCAGTACTTC. Amino acid sequence: CASSLASGRGGQETQYF. The full variable domain, its missing parts supplied by reference TRBV7-2 and TRBJ2-5, is GAGVSQSPSNKVTEKGKDVELRCDPISGHTALYWYRQSLGQGLEFLIYFQGNSAPDKSGLPSDRFSAERTGGSVSTLTIQRTQQEDSAVYLCASSLASGRGGQETQYFGPGTRLLVL.

Notes on this clone: A read error may account for a junction end that differs from germline. The chain joins TRBV5-6 to TRBJ2-7; 9 bases are shared with TRBD1. In germline, CDR1 is SGHDT, CDR2 YYEEEE. There are 12 residues in the CDR3. The CDR3 DNA reads TGTGCCAGCAGCTCGGTGGGGGGACAGGGTTTCTTC. Amino acids: CASSSVGGQGFF. Complete variable domain (other parts from reference TRBV5-6 and TRBJ2-7): DAGVTQSPTHLIKTRGQQVTLRCSPKSGHDTVSWYQQALGQGPQFIFQYYEEEERQRGNFPDRFSGHQFPNYSSELNVNALLLGDSALYLCASSSVGGQGFFGPGTRLTVT.

This chain connects TRBV5-4 to TRBJ1-4; TRBD1 is a possible D gene (6 bases). CDR1 and CDR2 from the germline V gene are SGHNT and YYREEE (reference sequence). V was cut by 0 bases and J by 5 bases, with 14 bases left in between. The CDR3 length is 16 residues. The CDR3, as DNA: TGTGCCAGCAGCTTGGGGAAGGACAGATCAAATGAAAAACTGTTTTTT. Its translation is CASSLGKDRSNEKLFF.

The V call is TRBV14, the J call TRBJ2-3, with a weak D call TRBD2 (5 bases). The V end was cut by 4 bases, the J end by 1 base, with 9 bases between. The CDR3 loop spans 14 amino acids. In germline, CDR1 is SGHDN, CDR2 FVKESK. The CDR3 coding sequence is TGTGCCAGCAGCCCCACTAGTGGCACAGATACGCAGTATTTT. Amino acid sequence: CASSPTSGTDTQYF.

The rearrangement uses TRBV9 and TRBJ2-4; D is ambiguous. Trimming cost V 0 bases and J 10 bases, with 8 bases left between them. In germline, CDR1 is SGDLS, CDR2 YYNGEE. The length of the CDR3 is 12 residues. The CDR3: CASSVGDGIQYF. The CDR3 coding sequence is TGTGCCAGCAGCGTAGGTGACGGGATTCAGTACTTC.

The chain carries TRBV11-2 and TRBJ2-5; 8 bases are shared with TRBD2. V dropped 0 bases and J dropped 5; count of bases not matched to a gene: 5. The CDR3 is made up of 15 amino acids. Germline assignment: CDR1 SGHAT and CDR2 FQNNGV. CDR3 in amino acids: CASSLDPGLGETQYF. The DNA of the CDR3 is TGTGCCAGCAGCTTAGACCCGGGACTAGGGGAGACCCAGTACTTC.

This clone was seen more than once but under ten times. The chain carries TRBV28 and TRBJ1-6; a weak D match, TRBD1 (6 bases). The germline V and J ends were trimmed by 2 bases and 18 bases, with 14 bases remaining between them. Germline values: CDR1 MDHEN, CDR2 SYDVKM. The CDR3 has 12 amino acids. DNA for the CDR3: TGTGCCAGCAGTTTACATGGCAGGGGCCGCCACTTT. This codes for CASSLHGRGRHF.

This clone appeared a few times. This rearrangement joins TRBV30 to TRBJ1-5; no definite D call. This CDR3 has 13 amino acids. The V gene lost 3 bases and the J gene lost 3 bases, with 9 bases spanning the gap. CDR1 GTSNPN and CDR2 SVGIG come from the germline V gene (reference sequence). The CDR3, as DNA: TGTGCCTGGAGCGGGAGCCCCAATCAGCCCCAGCATTTT. As protein: CAWSGSPNQPQHF.